The present T cell receptor beta chain was sequenced within a study of blood T cell repertoires in COVID-19. In the authors' methods: Cell counts per sample came from amplifying reference gene primers. Only in-frame clones appear in the TCRdb table, and some are missing; sequencing was by immunoSEQ multiplex PCR. V and J calls and clone size are as listed in that table; D and trimming were resolved from the DNA. The table has about 260,000 clones, about 87% seen once. CDR1 is SQVTM, CDR2 ANQGSEA, per germline. The CDR3 consists of 13 residues. The ends lost 7 bases at V and 5 bases at J; junction bases unmatched: 9.

This clonotype was sampled from a woman aged 40 to 55 who had recovered from COVID-19. The gene calls are TRBV29-1 and TRBJ2-7; 9 bases fit TRBD2. Sample: peripheral blood. Written as DNA, the CDR3 is TGCAGCGCCAGCCATAGCGGGGGCAACGAGCAGTACTTC. Protein sequence: CSASHSGGNEQYF.